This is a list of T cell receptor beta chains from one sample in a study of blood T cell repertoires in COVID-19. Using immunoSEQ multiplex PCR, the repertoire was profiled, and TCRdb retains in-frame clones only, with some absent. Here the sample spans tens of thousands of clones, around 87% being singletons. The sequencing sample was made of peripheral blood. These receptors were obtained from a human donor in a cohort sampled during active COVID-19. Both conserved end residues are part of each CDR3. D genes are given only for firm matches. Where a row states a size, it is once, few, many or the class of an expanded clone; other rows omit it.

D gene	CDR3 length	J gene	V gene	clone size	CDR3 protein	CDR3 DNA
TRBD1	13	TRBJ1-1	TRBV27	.	CASKGALNTEAFF	TGTGCCAGCAAGGGGGCGTTAAACACTGAAGCTTTCTTT
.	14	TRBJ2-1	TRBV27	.	CASRRTAAYNEQFF	TGTGCCAGCAGAAGGACAGCCGCCTACAATGAGCAGTTCTTC
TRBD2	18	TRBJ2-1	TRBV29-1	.	CSVEVLLAGVTPLREQFF	TGCAGCGTTGAAGTGCTACTAGCGGGAGTAACCCCCCTTCGGGAGCAGTTCTTC
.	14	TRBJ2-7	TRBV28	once	CASSLPDGTYEQYF	TGTGCCAGCAGTTTGCCCGACGGGACCTACGAGCAGTACTTC
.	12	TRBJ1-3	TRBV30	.	CAWRGQGYTIYF	TGTGCCTGGAGGGGGCAAGGCTACACCATATATTTT
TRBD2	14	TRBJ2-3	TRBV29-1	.	CSGGVSGSTDTQYF	TGCAGCGGAGGAGTTAGCGGGAGCACAGATACGCAGTATTTT
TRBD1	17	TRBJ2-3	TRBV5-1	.	CASSFPNGTGGSDTQYF	TGCGCCAGCAGCTTCCCCAACGGGACAGGGGGCTCAGATACGCAGTATTTT
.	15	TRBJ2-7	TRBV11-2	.	CASSLPSSGWYEQYF	TGTGCCAGCAGCTTACCTAGCTCGGGGTGGTACGAGCAGTACTTC
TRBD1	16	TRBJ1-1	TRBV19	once	CASREDREYWNTEAFF	TGTGCCAGTAGGGAGGACAGGGAATACTGGAACACTGAAGCTTTCTTT
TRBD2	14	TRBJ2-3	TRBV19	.	CASIAGGSQNTQYF	TGTGCCAGTATAGCGGGAGGATCACAGAATACGCAGTATTTT
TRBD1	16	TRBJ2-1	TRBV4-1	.	CASSQGRTGLYNEQFF	TGCGCCAGCAGCCAAGGCAGGACAGGGCTGTACAATGAGCAGTTCTTC
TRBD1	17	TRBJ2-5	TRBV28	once	CASSSAPGTGLGETQYF	TGTGCCAGCAGTTCGGCCCCCGGGACAGGGCTGGGGGAGACCCAGTACTTC
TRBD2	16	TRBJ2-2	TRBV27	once	CASSRRREGNTGELFF	TGTGCCAGCTCTCGGAGGCGGGAGGGGAACACCGGGGAGCTGTTTTTT
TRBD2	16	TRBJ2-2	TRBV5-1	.	CASSLRLAGNHGELFF	TGCGCCAGCAGCTTGAGATTAGCGGGAAATCACGGGGAGCTGTTTTTT
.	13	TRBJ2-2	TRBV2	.	CASSFLGVGELFF	TGTGCCAGCAGTTTTTTAGGAGTCGGGGAGCTGTTTTTT